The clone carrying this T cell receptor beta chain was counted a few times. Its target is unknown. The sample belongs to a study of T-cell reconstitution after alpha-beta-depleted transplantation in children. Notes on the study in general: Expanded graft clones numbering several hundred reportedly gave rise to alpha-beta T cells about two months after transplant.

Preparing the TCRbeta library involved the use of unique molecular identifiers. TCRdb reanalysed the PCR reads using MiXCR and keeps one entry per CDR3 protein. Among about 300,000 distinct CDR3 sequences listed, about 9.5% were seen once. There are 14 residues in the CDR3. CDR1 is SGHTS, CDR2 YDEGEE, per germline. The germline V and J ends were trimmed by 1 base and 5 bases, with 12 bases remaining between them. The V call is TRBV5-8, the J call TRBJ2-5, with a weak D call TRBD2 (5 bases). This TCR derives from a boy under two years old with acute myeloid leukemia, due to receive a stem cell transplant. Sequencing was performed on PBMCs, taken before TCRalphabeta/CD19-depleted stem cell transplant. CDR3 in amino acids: CASSLFSPGETQYF. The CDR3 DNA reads TGTGCCAGCAGCTTGTTCTCCCCGGGGGAGACCCAGTACTTC.